Each of the 31 T cell receptor beta chains below was sequenced from the same sample in a study of T cell responses to AZD1222 COVID-19 vaccine. Clones were read by immunoSEQ multiplex PCR, and TCRdb kept only the in-frame ones, dropping some. The sample has roughly 150,000 clones; 85% to 95% are singletons. The sequencing here drew on peripheral blood, taken 28 days after the second AZD1222 dose. The receptor set was obtained from an adult who received the AZD1222 COVID-19 vaccine.

The chain couples TRBV4-2 to TRBJ2-1, with 7 bases aligning to TRBD1. CDR3 length: 15 residues. The V gene's germline CDR1 is LGHNA and CDR2 YNFKEQ. Trimming cost V 4 bases and J 2 bases; bases outside gene matches: 5. In nucleotides, the CDR3 is TGTGCCAGCAGCCGATCCGGGACAGCCTACAATGAGCAGTTCTTC. It is translated as CASSRSGTAYNEQFF.

The rearrangement uses TRBV3-1 (or the pseudogene TRBV3-2) and TRBJ2-1; 9 nucleotides align to TRBD2. This CDR3 has 19 amino acids. The J segment lost 6 bases and the V segment lost 1 base, leaving 16 bases of the junction unmatched. CDR1 and CDR2 from the germline V gene are LGHDT and YNNKEL (reference sequence). Here the CDR3 reads CASSQGGKMSGRMGNEQFF. The CDR3 DNA sequence: TGTGCCAGCAGCCAAGGAGGCAAAATGAGCGGGAGGATGGGCAATGAGCAGTTCTTC.

This chain uses TRBV4-3 with TRBJ1-6; 7 bases fit TRBD1. Per germline, CDR1 LGHNA and CDR2 YSLEER. V lost 4 bases to trimming and J lost 7 bases; unmatched junction nucleotides: 13. The CDR3 consists of 17 residues. The CDR3: CASSRGSPTGTNSPLHF. The CDR3 nucleotides read TGCGCCAGCAGCCGTGGGTCCCCGACAGGGACAAATTCACCCCTCCACTTT.

This chain uses TRBV7-9 with TRBJ1-2; 9 bases map to TRBD1. The CDR3 contains 15 residues. CDR1 is SEHNR, CDR2 FQNEAQ, per germline (reference sequence). The V and J ends lost 6 bases and 0 bases, in that order; junction bases with no gene match: 5. The CDR3 bases are TGTGCCAGCAGTAAACAGGGGGCTACTAACTATGGCTACACCTTC. Translating it yields CASSKQGATNYGYTF.

The CDR3 reads CASSATGQPNYGYTF. CDR3 DNA: TGCGCCAGCAGTGCCACTGGACAGCCTAACTATGGCTACACCTTC. The V and J genes are TRBV10-1 and TRBJ1-2; weak D call: TRBD1 (6 bases). The CDR3 runs to 15 residues. The germline CDR1 and CDR2 sequences are WNHNN and SYGVQD (reference sequence). V was pared by 4 bases and J by 0 bases, with 12 bases between.

This clone was recorded a few times. V usage is TRBV18 and J usage is TRBJ2-1; 7 positions match TRBD1. Germline V gives CDR1 KGHSH, CDR2 LQKENI. The CDR3 has 16 residues. The J segment lost 2 bases and the V segment lost 5 bases, leaving 9 bases of the junction unmatched. CDR3 residues: CASSARDSLAYNEQFF. CDR3 nucleotide sequence: TGTGCCAGCTCAGCAAGGGACAGCCTAGCCTACAATGAGCAGTTCTTC.

The CDR3 nucleotides read TGTGCCATCAGTGGGTCGCTGGGGCCTGGGCGCAATCAGTACTTC. As protein: CAISGSLGPGRNQYF. The chain combines TRBV10-3 with TRBJ2-4; maybe TRBD1 (5 bases). The CDR3 has 15 residues. The V end was cut by 4 bases, the J end by 12 bases, with 22 bases between. Germline V gives CDR1 ENHRY, CDR2 SYGVKD.

This rearrangement joins TRBV30 to TRBJ2-5; D not resolved. Germline values: CDR1 GTSNPN, CDR2 SVGIG (reference sequence). This CDR3 has 13 residues. V was clipped by 4 bases and J by 4 bases, with 13 bases between them. The CDR3 loop is CAWKGPWRETQYF. The CDR3 nucleotides are TGTGCCTGGAAGGGTCCCTGGCGAGAGACCCAGTACTTC.

The chain links TRBV10-3 to TRBJ1-2; D not resolved. CDR1 and CDR2 from the germline V gene are ENHRY and SYGVKD. V was clipped by 0 bases and J by 1 base, with 12 bases between them. The CDR3 length is 16 residues. In DNA form, the CDR3 reads TGTGCCATCAGTGAGTCTGTGGCAGAACTTAACTATGGCTACACCTTC. It yields the protein CAISESVAELNYGYTF.

The rearrangement links TRBV14 to TRBJ1-6; 8 nucleotides align to TRBD1. V shed 4 bases, J shed 9 bases, and the junction held 8 bases outside the gene matches. Germline V gene sequence: CDR1 SGHDN, CDR2 FVKESK. The CDR3 has 15 amino acids. The CDR3 loop reads CASSPRTGSTSPLHF. CDR3 sequence (DNA): TGTGCCAGCAGCCCAAGGACAGGGAGTACTTCACCCCTCCACTTT.

This clone was detected only once. The V and J genes are TRBV4-2 and TRBJ1-2; maybe TRBD1 (5 bases). Per the germline V gene, CDR1 is LGHNA and CDR2 is YNFKEQ. Trimming removed 0 bases at V and 5 bases at J, with 19 bases between. The length of the CDR3 is 17 residues. CDR3 region: CASSQEEGSAYGYGYTF. The CDR3 bases are TGTGCCAGCAGCCAAGAAGAGGGGTCCGCTTATGGGTATGGCTACACCTTC.

The chain is built from TRBV28 and TRBJ1-2; 7 nucleotides agree with TRBD1. Per germline, CDR1 MDHEN and CDR2 SYDVKM. The CDR3 covers 17 residues. J gave up 4 bases and V 10 bases, and 21 bases lay outside the gene matches. The CDR3 bases are TGTGCCACCCTCCCAGGGGGAGGGGCGCAAGGGGGCTATGGCTACACCTTC. This translates into CATLPGGGAQGGYGYTF.

The chain uses TRBV7-2 and TRBJ2-3, with 8 bases identical to TRBD1. The germline V gene encodes CDR1 SGHTA and CDR2 FQGNSA. The ends lost 3 bases at V and 0 bases at J; junction bases unmatched: 5. The CDR3 is made up of 16 amino acids. CDR3 loop: CASSLWTGRSTDTQYF. In DNA form, the CDR3 reads TGTGCCAGCAGCTTGTGGACAGGGAGGAGCACAGATACGCAGTATTTT. The full variable domain, completed using reference TRBV7-2 and TRBJ2-3, is GAGVSQSPSNKVTEKGKDVELRCDPISGHTALYWYRQSLGQGLEFLIYFQGNSAPDKSGLPSDRFSAERTGGSVSTLTIQRTQQEDSAVYLCASSLWTGRSTDTQYFGPGTRLTVL.

The rearrangement uses TRBV20-1 and TRBJ2-5, with TRBD2 matching over 11 bases. CDR1 and CDR2 from the germline V gene are DFQATT and SNEGSKA (reference sequence). This CDR3 comprises 19 residues. The ends lost 3 bases at V and 5 bases at J; junction bases unmatched: 20. The CDR3 spells CSASRTASGRTLRGETQYF. The CDR3 nucleotides are TGCAGTGCTAGTAGGACGGCTAGCGGGAGGACCCTCCGGGGGGAGACCCAGTACTTC.

Concerning this clone itself: This same CDR3 is encoded by further DNA sequences in the sample. This chain joins TRBV6-5 and TRBJ2-2; no clear D gene. Germline V CDR1 and CDR2: MNHEY, SVGAGI. Trimming took off 3 bases at V and 5 bases at J, with 4 bases between the two ends. This CDR3 region has 12 residues. Here the CDR3 DNA reads TGTGCCAGCAGTTATAGTACCGGGGAGCTGTTTTTT. This gives the protein CASSYSTGELFF.

The chain links TRBV11-2 to TRBJ2-5; tentative D call: TRBD1 (5 bases). CDR3 length: 15 amino acids. The germline V gene encodes CDR1 SGHAT and CDR2 FQNNGV. Between the trimmed V and J ends, which lost 2 bases and 4 bases, there was a span of 14 bases. CDR3 protein: CASSLSRDSGETQYF. The CDR3 DNA sequence: TGTGCCAGCAGCTTATCCCGAGACAGTGGAGAGACCCAGTACTTC.

This chain links TRBV30 with TRBJ1-1; tentative D call: TRBD1 (6 bases). V was clipped by 3 bases and J by 3 bases, with 14 bases between them. The CDR3 consists of 14 residues. CDR1 and CDR2 (germline): GTSNPN, SVGIG (reference sequence). CDR3 in amino acids: CAWRYRVRDTEAFF. The CDR3 DNA reads as TGTGCCTGGAGGTACAGGGTAAGAGACACTGAAGCTTTCTTT.

The chain combines TRBV5-1 with TRBJ2-6; D possibly corresponds to TRBD1 (6 bases). The CDR3 spans 16 residues. Deletions cut 3 bases from V and 0 bases from J, with 10 bases between. Germline V gives CDR1 SGHRS, CDR2 YFSETQ. For the CDR3, the DNA is TGCGCCAGCAGCTCCCGGACAGCCTCTGGGGCCAACGTCCTGACTTTC. Translated: CASSSRTASGANVLTF.

This clone has just one count. The V and J genes are TRBV2 and TRBJ1-3; TRBD1 matches at 8 bases. CDR1 and CDR2 from the germline V gene are SNHLY and FYNNEI. The CDR3 consists of 15 residues. After removal of 6 bases from V and 0 bases from J, the junction contained 4 bases not matched to a gene. CDR3 DNA sequence: TGTGCCAGCAGGGCCGGGACAGGCTCTGGAAACACCATATATTTT. It encodes CASRAGTGSGNTIYF.

V usage is TRBV6-2 or TRBV6-3 and J usage is TRBJ1-2; a possible D gene is TRBD1 (6 bases). Germline CDR1 reads MNHEY; CDR2 reads SVGEGT. There are 15 residues in the CDR3. The V gene lost 6 bases and the J gene lost 8 bases, with 22 bases spanning the gap. Here the CDR3 reads CASSPPRSGVGGYTF. CDR3 coding DNA: TGTGCCAGCAGCCCCCCTCGCTCAGGGGTTGGCGGCTACACCTTC.

The V call is TRBV6-5, the J call TRBJ1-2; no firm D call. Per germline, CDR1 MNHEY and CDR2 SVGAGI. The germline V and J ends were trimmed by 0 bases and 4 bases, with 9 bases remaining between them. The CDR3 loop spans 14 amino acids. This chain's CDR3 is CASSYSRVSYGYTF. CDR3 sequence (DNA): TGTGCCAGCAGTTACTCGAGAGTTTCCTATGGCTACACCTTC.

This clone was seen only once. The J gene is TRBJ1-1, the V gene TRBV28, with D maybe TRBD1 (6 bases). This CDR3 has 13 amino acids. Trimming took 5 bases from V and 1 from J, leaving 8 bases between them. From germline, CDR1 is MDHEN and CDR2 SYDVKM. The CDR3 loop is CASSGTPNTEAFF. The CDR3 DNA is TGTGCCAGCAGTGGGACACCGAACACTGAAGCTTTCTTT.

This sequence joins TRBV5-1 and TRBJ2-7; 7 bases are a match to TRBD2. CDR1 and CDR2 from the germline V gene are SGHRS and YFSETQ. The ends lost 3 bases at V and 1 base at J; junction bases unmatched: 7. The CDR3 has 15 amino acids. CDR3: CASSSLSSGSYEQYF. The CDR3 DNA sequence: TGCGCCAGCAGCTCTTTGTCTAGCGGTTCCTACGAGCAGTACTTC.

V is TRBV6-1 and J is TRBJ2-7; D gene uncertain. The CDR3 extends over 15 amino acids. The V end was cut by 2 bases, the J end by 0 bases, with 11 bases between. Germline assignment: CDR1 MNHNS and CDR2 SASEGT. The CDR3 reads CASSELGQSSYEQYF. The DNA for the CDR3 is TGTGCCAGCAGTGAACTCGGGCAGAGCTCCTACGAGCAGTACTTC.

The chain uses TRBV5-8 and TRBJ1-3; tentatively, D is TRBD1 (6 bases). With 1 base removed from V and 2 bases from J, the gap between germline ends came to 10 bases. This CDR3 region has 15 residues. CDR1 and CDR2 from the germline V gene are SGHTS and YDEGEE. The DNA for the CDR3 is TGTGCCAGCAGCTTGTCAGGGGTGGCTGGAAACACCATATATTTT. Its protein is CASSLSGVAGNTIYF.

The J gene is TRBJ2-3, the V gene TRBV5-4; a weak D match, TRBD1 (5 bases). The germline V gene has CDR1 SGHNT and CDR2 YYREEE (reference sequence). The V and J ends lost 4 bases and 6 bases respectively, with 24 bases between them. This CDR3 has 17 residues. CDR3 sequence reads: CASSPDRGRAVVDTQYF. The CDR3 DNA reads as TGTGCCAGCAGCCCCGATCGAGGCAGGGCGGTCGTCGATACGCAGTATTTT. The whole variable domain, filled in from reference TRBV5-4 and TRBJ2-3, reads ETGVTQSPTHLIKTRGQQVTLRCSSQSGHNTVSWYQQALGQGPQFIFQYYREEENGRGNFPPRFSGLQFPNYSSELNVNALELDDSALYLCASSPDRGRAVVDTQYFGPGTRLTVL.

The chain recombines TRBV27 with TRBJ2-2; D unclear. Germline loops: CDR1 MNHEY, CDR2 SMNVEV (reference sequence). The V gene lost 3 bases and the J gene lost 2 bases, with 13 bases spanning the gap. The CDR3 runs 16 residues. The CDR3 reads CASSFRPAGNTGELFF. CDR3 sequence (DNA): TGTGCCAGCAGTTTCCGCCCCGCCGGTAACACCGGGGAGCTGTTTTTT.

The V gene is TRBV6-1, the J gene TRBJ1-6, with 7 nucleotides matching TRBD1. CDR1 is MNHNS and CDR2 is SASEGT in the germline V gene. V was pared by 3 bases and J by 9 bases, with 11 bases of the junction left unmatched. The CDR3 runs to 16 residues. CDR3 sequence: CASSDFLPGGGSPLHF. The CDR3 nucleotides read TGTGCCAGCAGTGACTTCCTCCCAGGGGGTGGTTCACCCCTCCACTTT.

J is TRBJ2-7 and V is TRBV27; D is possibly TRBD1 (7 bases). This CDR3 region has 12 residues. Germline loops: CDR1 MNHEY, CDR2 SMNVEV (reference sequence). Trimming left V 11 bases short and J 3 bases short, with 14 bases between. As DNA, the CDR3 is TGTGCCTGCGGGACAGCCCACTACGAGCAGTACTTC. Translated: CACGTAHYEQYF.

The chain is built from TRBV7-2 and TRBJ2-3; 8 bases agree with TRBD1. The CDR3 consists of 15 residues. Losses at the gene ends were 5 bases for V and 0 bases for J; bases not matched to a gene: 4. Germline CDR1 reads SGHTA; CDR2 reads FQGNSA. The CDR3 nucleotides are TGTGCCAGCAGCAAAAGACAGGGGAGCACAGATACGCAGTATTTT. It is translated as CASSKRQGSTDTQYF.

The genes are TRBV7-2 and TRBJ2-5; unclear D gene. CDR1 is SGHTA, CDR2 FQGNSA, per germline. The germline V and J ends were trimmed by 1 base and 5 bases, with 11 bases remaining between them. This CDR3 region has 14 residues. The CDR3 here is CASSLGGVQETQYF. The CDR3 DNA reads TGTGCCAGCAGCTTAGGCGGTGTTCAGGAGACCCAGTACTTC.